These 21 T cell receptor beta chains share one sample of origin, sequenced in a study of early T cells in non-severe SARS-CoV-2 infection. TCRdb recomputed calls from the 5' RACE reads with MiXCR, one row per CDR3 protein. Altogether tens of thousands of distinct CDR3 sequences are present, approximately 10% being singletons, with the ten largest covering about 3.8%. The sample here was whole blood, taken at baseline. All receptors derive from an adult who was a healthcare worker with PCR-confirmed SARS-CoV-2 infection or an uninfected control (not recorded which).

The rearrangement uses TRBV12-3 or TRBV12-4 and TRBJ2-1; D may match TRBD1 or TRBD2 (5 bases each). V lost 7 bases and J lost 8, with 15 bases in between. This CDR3 has 13 residues. The CDR3 DNA reads as TGTGCCAGCACAAGATCCGGGGCCTATGAGCAGTTCTTC. Amino acid sequence: CASTRSGAYEQFF.

This clonotype was seen more than once but under ten times. The chain has TRBV12-3 or TRBV12-4 and TRBJ1-3; D remains ambiguous. The germline V and J ends were trimmed by 3 bases and 3 bases, with 9 bases remaining between them. The CDR3 consists of 14 residues. The CDR3 protein is CASSFRRGGNTIYF. DNA for the CDR3: TGTGCCAGCAGTTTCCGCAGAGGTGGAAACACCATATATTTT.

The V gene is TRBV3-1, the J gene TRBJ2-7; 7 bases agree with TRBD2. Germline values: CDR1 LGHDT, CDR2 YNNKEL (reference sequence). With V trimmed by 0 bases and J by 7 bases, 9 bases remained unmatched. The CDR3 sequence is 15 residues long. The CDR3 nucleotides are TGTGCCAGCAGCCAAGATCCAGCGGGATTCCAAGAGCAGTACTTC. Protein sequence: CASSQDPAGFQEQYF.

This clonotype turned up a few times. The gene calls are TRBV5-1 and TRBJ1-1; D unresolved. V lost 0 bases, J lost 1 base, and 10 bases lay in between. The germline CDR1 and CDR2 sequences are SGHRS and YFSETQ. There are 15 residues in the CDR3. The CDR3 bases are TGCGCCAGCAGCTTGGAGGTCACCAAGAACACTGAAGCTTTCTTT. This sequence encodes CASSLEVTKNTEAFF.

This clonotype has ten or more counts. The J gene is TRBJ2-5, the V gene TRBV5-1; 9 bases align to TRBD1. Germline lookup yields CDR1 SGHRS and CDR2 YFSETQ. This CDR3 contains 14 residues. With V trimmed by 0 bases and J by 3 bases, 0 bases remained unmatched. CDR3 in amino acids: CASSLGTGEETQYF. For the CDR3, the DNA is TGCGCCAGCAGCTTGGGGACAGGGGAAGAGACCCAGTACTTC.

This clonotype was seen at least ten times. The CDR3 sequence: CASCGETINTF. As DNA, the CDR3 is TGTGCCAGCTGCGGGGAGACAATCAACACCTTC. The chain joins TRBV6-6 to TRBJ1-2, with D unclear. V was cut by 8 bases and J by 12 bases, with 16 bases left in between. The germline CDR1 and CDR2 sequences are MNHNY and SVGAGI (reference sequence). The CDR3 is 11 amino acids.

J is TRBJ1-6 and V is TRBV12-3 or TRBV12-4; TRBD1 aligns across 8 bases. Trimming removed 6 bases from V and 7 bases from J; junction bases left unmatched: 8. The CDR3 loop spans 15 amino acids. CDR3 amino acids: CASSLSDRVNSPLHF. CDR3 DNA sequence: TGTGCCAGCAGCCTCTCGGACAGGGTGAATTCACCCCTCCACTTT.

This clonotype has just a few counts. V gene TRBV6-2 or TRBV6-3 combines with J gene TRBJ2-1; 10 bases agree with TRBD2. V was pared by 6 bases and J by 3 bases, with 5 bases of the junction left unmatched. The CDR3 is 15 amino acids. Per the germline V gene, CDR1 is MNHEY and CDR2 is SVGEGT. Here the CDR3 DNA reads TGTGCCAGCAGACCCACTAGCGGGGTCTACAATGAGCAGTTCTTC. It codes for CASRPTSGVYNEQFF.

This clonotype was counted a few times. This sequence joins TRBV27 and TRBJ1-2, with a weak D call TRBD1 (5 bases). CDR1 is MNHEY, CDR2 SMNVEV, per germline (reference sequence). Trimming took 5 bases from V and 4 from J, leaving 14 bases between them. The CDR3 covers 14 residues. CDR3 region: CASSHQGGGYGYTF. In nucleotides, the CDR3 is TGTGCCAGCAGTCATCAGGGAGGCGGCTATGGCTACACCTTC.

This clonotype was detected many times. The rearrangement joins TRBV12-3 or TRBV12-4 to TRBJ2-1; 13 bases are a match to TRBD2. The CDR3 contains 15 residues. J gave up 7 bases and V 6 bases, and 6 bases lay outside the gene matches. For the CDR3, the DNA is TGTGCCAGCAGCCAGGGACTAGCGGGGTCTAATGAGCAGTTCTTC. Translation: CASSQGLAGSNEQFF.

The chain carries TRBV6-1 and TRBJ2-4; D gene unclear. The CDR3 is 13 amino acids. The germline V gene has CDR1 MNHNS and CDR2 SASEGT. The V end was cut by 3 bases, the J end by 2 bases, with 5 bases between. CDR3 sequence: CASSDVPKNIQYF. The CDR3 DNA reads as TGTGCCAGCAGTGACGTCCCCAAAAACATTCAGTACTTC.

As for this clonotype: This may stem from a read error, because a much larger clone lies one nucleotide away. The chain employs TRBV6-5 and TRBJ2-2; a weak D match, TRBD2 (6 bases). CDR1 and CDR2 (germline): MNHEY, SVGAGI. The CDR3 totals 18 residues. Trimming cost V 8 bases and J 0 bases, with 22 bases left between them. The CDR3 is CASQKRLSGASNTGELFF. CDR3 coding DNA: TGTGCCAGCCAGAAAAGACTATCGGGAGCCTCGAACACCGGGGAGCTGTTTTTT.

The chain recombines TRBV6-6 with TRBJ1-6; TRBD1 matches 8 bases. J gave up 2 bases and V 6 bases, and 3 bases lay outside the gene matches. The CDR3 contains 15 residues. The germline V gene encodes CDR1 MNHNY and CDR2 SVGAGI (reference sequence). CDR3 sequence (DNA): TGTGCCAGCAGATTGGACAGGGCCTATAATTCACCCCTCCACTTT. Translating gives CASRLDRAYNSPLHF.

In its sample, this clonotype was seen a few times. The chain combines TRBV11-2 with TRBJ1-2; possibly TRBD1 for D (5 bases). The CDR3 consists of 12 residues. Trimming cost V 4 bases and J 4 bases, with 7 bases left between them. Germline V CDR1 and CDR2: SGHAT, FQNNGV. Written as DNA, the CDR3 is TGTGCCAGCAGCTCTCAGGGCTATGGCTACACCTTC. Its translation: CASSSQGYGYTF.

This clonotype occurred many times. CDR3 nucleotide sequence: TGCGCCAGCAGTGAGGGCAGGGGAACCGGGGAGCTGTTTTTT. Residues: CASSEGRGTGELFF. The chain couples TRBV10-2 to TRBJ2-2, with a possible D match to TRBD1 (6 bases). Germline-derived CDR1 and CDR2 are WSHSY and SAAADI. The ends were cut back, 2 bases at V and 5 bases at J, with 9 bases in the middle. The CDR3 is made up of 14 amino acids.

This clonotype was observed at least ten times. The chain has TRBV4-1 and TRBJ2-3; no clear D. CDR1 and CDR2 (germline): MGHRA, YSYEKL. Between the trimmed V and J ends, which lost 0 bases and 1 base, there was a span of 11 bases. This CDR3 has 16 residues. The CDR3 DNA follows: TGCGCCAGCAGCCAAGAAGGGCCCTTTCGCACAGATACGCAGTATTTT. Its translation is CASSQEGPFRTDTQYF.

In its sample, this clonotype was seen a few times. The chain employs TRBV7-9 and TRBJ2-1, with 10 bases identical to TRBD1. The CDR3 is 15 amino acids. From germline, CDR1 is SEHNR and CDR2 FQNEAQ (reference sequence). V lost 4 bases to trimming and J lost 4 bases; unmatched junction nucleotides: 4. The CDR3 here is CASSSGQGGYNEQFF. CDR3 bases: TGTGCCAGCAGCTCCGGACAGGGGGGATACAATGAGCAGTTCTTC.

This sequence joins TRBV11-2 and TRBJ2-7; the match to TRBD2 covers 7 bases. The CDR3 is 14 residues long. Germline V lookup: CDR1 SGHAT, CDR2 FQNNGV. The J segment lost 5 bases and the V segment lost 1 base, leaving 5 bases of the junction unmatched. The CDR3 nucleotides read TGTGCCAGCAGCTTAGGACTAGCAAGCGACGAGCAGTACTTC. This gives the protein CASSLGLASDEQYF.

This clonotype was counted a few times. The CDR3 DNA is TGTGCCTGGAGTAGGTCTAGCTTCCGCAGGGTCAATGAGCAGTTCTTC. Protein: CAWSRSSFRRVNEQFF. V gene TRBV30 combines with J gene TRBJ2-1; D assignment may be TRBD1 or TRBD2 (5 bases each). This CDR3 contains 16 residues. V gave up 2 bases and J gave up 6 bases, with 20 bases separating them. Germline CDR1 GTSNPN, CDR2 SVGIG (reference sequence).

There are many counts of this clonotype. The chain joins TRBV6-1 to TRBJ2-1, with 9 nucleotides matching TRBD1. The V gene end was trimmed by 6 bases and the J gene end by 8 bases; junction bases not matched to a gene: 8. The germline gives CDR1 MNHNS, CDR2 SASEGT. CDR3 size: 14 residues. The CDR3 sequence: CASSMGQGGDEQFF. In DNA form, the CDR3 reads TGTGCCAGCAGCATGGGACAGGGAGGGGATGAGCAGTTCTTC.

This clonotype occurred many times. V and J are TRBV6-6 and TRBJ1-4; maybe TRBD1 (6 bases). Germline V gene sequence: CDR1 MNHNY, CDR2 SVGAGI (reference sequence). CDR3 size: 16 residues. Between the trimmed V and J ends, which lost 6 bases and 0 bases, there was a span of 14 bases. The CDR3 nucleotides read TGTGCCAGCAGATATCCCGGGGGCTCAACTAATGAAAAACTGTTTTTT. Its translation: CASRYPGGSTNEKLFF.